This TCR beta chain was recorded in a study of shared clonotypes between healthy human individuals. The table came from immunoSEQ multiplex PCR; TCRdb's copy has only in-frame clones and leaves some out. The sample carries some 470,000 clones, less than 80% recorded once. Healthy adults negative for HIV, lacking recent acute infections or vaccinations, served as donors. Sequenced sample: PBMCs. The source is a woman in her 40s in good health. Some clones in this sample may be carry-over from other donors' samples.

CDR3 in amino acids: CASRVTGLNTEAFF. The DNA of the CDR3 is TGTGCCAGCAGGGTCACAGGGCTGAACACTGAAGCTTTCTTT. This chain links TRBV7-2 with TRBJ1-1; weak D call: TRBD1 (6 bases). The CDR3 covers 14 residues. V shed 6 bases and J shed 0 bases, with 11 bases lying between them. The V gene's germline CDR1 is SGHTA and CDR2 FQGNSA.